The TCR beta chain under discussion was sequenced for a study of blood T cell repertoires in COVID-19. Turning to the study itself: COVID-19 samples, acute and convalescent, were from the United States, Italy and Spain. T cells, B-cell-depleted T cells, or PBMCs provided the cDNA or gDNA that served as material.

Original processing notes: Estimation of nucleated cell counts was performed using reference gene primer amplification. The assay was immunoSEQ multiplex PCR, and TCRdb's table has in-frame clones only and misses some. That table supplies the V and J calls and clone size; D and trimming were determined from the DNA. In the table there are about 200,000 clones, around 87% of which are singletons. The V gene lost 4 bases and the J gene lost 2 bases, with 6 bases spanning the gap. Germline lookup yields CDR1 MDHEN and CDR2 SYDVKM. The CDR3 spans 12 residues. The sample was peripheral blood. The V call is TRBV28, the J call TRBJ2-7; TRBD2 might be the D (6 bases). The sequence was collected from a man in his fifties or sixties with acute or convalescent COVID-19. CDR3 DNA sequence: TGTGCCAGCAGTTGGGGGGCCTACGAGCAGTACTTC. It encodes CASSWGAYEQYF.